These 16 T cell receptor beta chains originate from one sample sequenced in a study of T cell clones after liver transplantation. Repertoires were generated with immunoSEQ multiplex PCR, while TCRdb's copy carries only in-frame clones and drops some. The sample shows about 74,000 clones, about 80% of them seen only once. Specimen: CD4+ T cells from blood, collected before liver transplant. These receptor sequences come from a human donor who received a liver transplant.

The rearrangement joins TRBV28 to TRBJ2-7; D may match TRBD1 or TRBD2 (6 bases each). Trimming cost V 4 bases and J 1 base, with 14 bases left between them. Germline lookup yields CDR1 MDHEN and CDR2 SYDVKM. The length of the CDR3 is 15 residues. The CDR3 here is CASSSGGTGSYEQYF. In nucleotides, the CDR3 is TGTGCCAGCAGTTCCGGGGGCACGGGGTCCTACGAGCAGTACTTC.

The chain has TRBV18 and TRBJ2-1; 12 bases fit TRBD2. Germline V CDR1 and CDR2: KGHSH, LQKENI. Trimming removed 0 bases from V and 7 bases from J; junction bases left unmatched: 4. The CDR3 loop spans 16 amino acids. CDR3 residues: CASSPPTSGSWNEQFF. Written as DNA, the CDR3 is TGTGCCAGCTCACCACCGACTAGCGGGAGTTGGAATGAGCAGTTCTTC.

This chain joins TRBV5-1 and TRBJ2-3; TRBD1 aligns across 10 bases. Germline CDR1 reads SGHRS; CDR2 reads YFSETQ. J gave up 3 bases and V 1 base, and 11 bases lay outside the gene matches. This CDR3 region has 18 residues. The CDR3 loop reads CASSLNPPGTGATDTQYF. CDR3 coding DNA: TGCGCCAGCAGCTTGAATCCCCCAGGGACAGGGGCAACAGATACGCAGTATTTT. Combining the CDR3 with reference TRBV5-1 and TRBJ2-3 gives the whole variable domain KAGVTQTPRYLIKTRGQQVTLSCSPISGHRSVSWYQQTPGQGLQFLFEYFSETQRNKGNFPGRFSGRQFSNSRSEMNVSTLELGDSALYLCASSLNPPGTGATDTQYFGPGTRLTVL.

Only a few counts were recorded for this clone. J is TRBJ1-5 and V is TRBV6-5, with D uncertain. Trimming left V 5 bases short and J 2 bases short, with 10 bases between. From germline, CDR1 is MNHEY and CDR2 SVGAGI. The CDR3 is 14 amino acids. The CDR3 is CASSPQARNQPQHF. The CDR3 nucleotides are TGTGCCAGCAGTCCCCAGGCTCGCAATCAGCCCCAGCATTTT.

CDR3 nucleotides: TGTGCCAGCAGTGTGCGACAGAACTATGGCTACACCTTC. Residues: CASSVRQNYGYTF. The chain has TRBV6-4 and TRBJ1-2; possibly TRBD1 for D (5 bases). This CDR3 contains 13 residues. V was shortened by 4 bases and J by 2 bases, with 8 bases between the two germline ends. From germline, CDR1 is MRHNA and CDR2 SNTAGT.

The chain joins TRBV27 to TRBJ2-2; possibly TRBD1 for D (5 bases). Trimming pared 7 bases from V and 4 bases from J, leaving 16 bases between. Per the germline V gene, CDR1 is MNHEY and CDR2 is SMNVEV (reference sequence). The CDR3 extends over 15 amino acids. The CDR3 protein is CASTAVQGGTGELFF. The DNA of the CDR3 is TGTGCCAGCACCGCGGTTCAGGGCGGCACCGGGGAGCTGTTTTTT.

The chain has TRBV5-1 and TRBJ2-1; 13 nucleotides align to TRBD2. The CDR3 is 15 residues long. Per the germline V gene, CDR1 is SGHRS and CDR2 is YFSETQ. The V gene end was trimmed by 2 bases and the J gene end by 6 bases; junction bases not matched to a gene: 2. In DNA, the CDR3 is TGCGCCAGCAGCTTAACTAGCGGGAGGGGCAATGAGCAGTTCTTC. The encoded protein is CASSLTSGRGNEQFF.

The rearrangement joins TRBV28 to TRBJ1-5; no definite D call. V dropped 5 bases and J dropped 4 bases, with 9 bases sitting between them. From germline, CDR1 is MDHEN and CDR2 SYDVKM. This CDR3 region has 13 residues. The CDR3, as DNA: TGTGCCAGCAGTACAAATTCAAATCAGCCCCAGCATTTT. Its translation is CASSTNSNQPQHF.

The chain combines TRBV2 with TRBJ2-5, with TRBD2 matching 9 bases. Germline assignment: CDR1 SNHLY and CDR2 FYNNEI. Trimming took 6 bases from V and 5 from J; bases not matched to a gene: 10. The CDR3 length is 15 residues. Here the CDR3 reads CASRAREGARETQYF. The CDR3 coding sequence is TGTGCCAGCAGGGCGCGGGAGGGGGCAAGGGAGACCCAGTACTTC.

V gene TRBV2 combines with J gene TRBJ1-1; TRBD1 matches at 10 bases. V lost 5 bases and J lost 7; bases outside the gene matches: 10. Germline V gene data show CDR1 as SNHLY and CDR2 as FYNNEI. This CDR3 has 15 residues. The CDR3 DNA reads TGTGCCAGCAGTACTCCCGGGACAGGGGAGGGTGAAGCTTTCTTT. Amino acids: CASSTPGTGEGEAFF.

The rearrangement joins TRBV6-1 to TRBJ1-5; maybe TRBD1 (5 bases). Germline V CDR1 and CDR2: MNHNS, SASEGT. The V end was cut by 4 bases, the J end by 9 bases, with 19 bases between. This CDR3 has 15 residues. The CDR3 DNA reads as TGTGCCAGCAGTGGATCACCGGGACCAGAAAGGCCCCAGCATTTT. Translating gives CASSGSPGPERPQHF.

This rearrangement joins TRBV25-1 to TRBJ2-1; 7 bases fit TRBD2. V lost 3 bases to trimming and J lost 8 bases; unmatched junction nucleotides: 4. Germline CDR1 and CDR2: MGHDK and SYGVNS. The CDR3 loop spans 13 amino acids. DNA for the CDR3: TGTGCCAGCAGTGAGGGAGGGATCTATGAGCAGTTCTTC. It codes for CASSEGGIYEQFF.

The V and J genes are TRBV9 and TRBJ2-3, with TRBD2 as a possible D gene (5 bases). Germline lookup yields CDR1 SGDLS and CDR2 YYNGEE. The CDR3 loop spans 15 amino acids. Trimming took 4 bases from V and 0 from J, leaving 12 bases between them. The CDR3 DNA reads TGTGCCAGCAGCAGAGGGTCGGGGAGCACAGATACGCAGTATTTT. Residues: CASSRGSGSTDTQYF. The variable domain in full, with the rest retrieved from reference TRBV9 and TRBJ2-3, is DSGVTQTPKHLITATGQRVTLRCSPRSGDLSVYWYQQSLDQGLQFLIQYYNGEERAKGNILERFSAQQFPDLHSELNLSSLELGDSALYFCASSRGSGSTDTQYFGPGTRLTVL.

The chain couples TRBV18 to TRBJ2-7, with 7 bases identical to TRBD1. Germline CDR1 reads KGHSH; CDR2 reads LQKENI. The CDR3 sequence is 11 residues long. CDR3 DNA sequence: TGTGCTCGACAGGGTGGACACGAGCAGTACTTC. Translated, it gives CARQGGHEQYF.

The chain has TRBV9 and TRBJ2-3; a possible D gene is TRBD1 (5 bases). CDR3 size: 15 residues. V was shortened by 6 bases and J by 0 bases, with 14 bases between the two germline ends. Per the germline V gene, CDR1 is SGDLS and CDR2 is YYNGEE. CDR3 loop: CASTSGLPSTDTQYF. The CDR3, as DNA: TGTGCCAGCACCTCAGGGCTACCAAGCACAGATACGCAGTATTTT.

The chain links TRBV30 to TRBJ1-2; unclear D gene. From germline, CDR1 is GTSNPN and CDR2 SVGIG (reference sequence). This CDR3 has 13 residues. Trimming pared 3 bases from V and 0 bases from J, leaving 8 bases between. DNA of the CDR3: TGTGCCTGGAGGGCAGGACCTAACTATGGCTACACCTTC. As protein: CAWRAGPNYGYTF.